The 32 T cell receptor beta chains reported below all come from one sample, sequenced in a study of T cell repertoires in cytomegalovirus infection. TCRdb itself ran the reads through MiXCR, one entry per CDR3 protein. This table holds approximately 190,000 distinct CDR3 sequences, approximately 9.7% found once. Sequencing input: PBMCs. Receptors were obtained from a human donor in good health (CMV status not recorded). Some clones in this sample may be carry-over from other donors' samples.

There are many counts of this clonotype. The V and J genes are TRBV7-8 and TRBJ1-2, with 9 bases matching TRBD1. The CDR3 is 16 amino acids. The germline V gene has CDR1 SGHVS and CDR2 FQNEAQ. With 5 bases clipped from V and 4 bases from J, the junction kept 11 bases outside the gene matches. The CDR3 here is CASSPSTTGGGYGYTF. Here the CDR3 DNA reads TGTGCCAGCAGCCCGAGTACGACAGGGGGAGGCTATGGCTACACCTTC.

This clonotype has at least ten counts. The V gene is TRBV28, the J gene TRBJ1-5; 9 positions match TRBD1. V trimming: 5 bases; J trimming: 2 bases; junction bases outside the gene matches: 13. CDR1 MDHEN and CDR2 SYDVKM come from the germline V gene. The CDR3 sequence is 18 residues long. The DNA for the CDR3 is TGTGCCAGCAGTACTGGACAGGGGATAACACAGGGCAATCAGCCCCAGCATTTT. This gives the protein CASSTGQGITQGNQPQHF.

This clonotype showed up just a few times. The V call is TRBV20-1, the J call TRBJ1-6; D remains unclear. The length of the CDR3 is 17 residues. The germline CDR1 and CDR2 sequences are DFQATT and SNEGSKA (reference sequence). V was shortened by 0 bases and J by 7 bases, with 19 bases between the two germline ends. This CDR3 is CSARDVSRPATNSPLHF. CDR3 nucleotide sequence: TGCAGTGCTAGAGATGTCAGCCGGCCCGCGACAAATTCACCCCTCCACTTT.

This chain connects TRBV30 to TRBJ2-7; tentative D call: TRBD2 (6 bases). The germline V and J ends were trimmed by 0 bases and 5 bases, with 17 bases remaining between them. In germline, CDR1 is GTSNPN, CDR2 SVGIG (reference sequence). The CDR3 sequence is 15 residues long. CDR3 protein: CAWSVPGRLINEQYF. Here the CDR3 DNA reads TGTGCCTGGAGTGTACCCGGGAGATTAATCAACGAGCAGTACTTC.

This clonotype has a count of ten or more. The chain employs TRBV7-2 and TRBJ2-3, with TRBD1 as a possible D gene (6 bases). CDR1 and CDR2 from the germline V gene are SGHTA and FQGNSA. The germline V and J ends were trimmed by 1 base and 3 bases, with 8 bases remaining between them. The CDR3 has 14 residues. The CDR3 spells CASSLEGQTDTQYF. The CDR3 nucleotides read TGTGCCAGCAGCTTAGAAGGACAGACAGATACGCAGTATTTT.

This clonotype was counted many times. This chain joins TRBV19 and TRBJ2-1; 8 nucleotides line up with TRBD2. This CDR3 is 14 amino acids long. Per germline, CDR1 LNHDA and CDR2 SQIVND (reference sequence). V dropped 3 bases and J dropped 6; count of bases not matched to a gene: 4. The CDR3: CASSIGRAINEQFF. The DNA for the CDR3 is TGTGCCAGTAGTATCGGGAGGGCCATCAATGAGCAGTTCTTC.

This clonotype was seen ten or more times. The rearrangement uses TRBV28 and TRBJ1-5; a weak D match, TRBD1 (6 bases). V was cut by 7 bases and J by 4 bases, with 17 bases left in between. Germline values: CDR1 MDHEN, CDR2 SYDVKM. This CDR3 has 15 residues. The CDR3 here is CASNPPDRMNQPQHF. Here the CDR3 DNA reads TGTGCCAGCAACCCCCCTGACAGGATGAATCAGCCCCAGCATTTT.

In its sample, this clonotype was seen many times. The chain uses TRBV7-2 and TRBJ1-6; D unclear. This CDR3 has 18 residues. Germline V gene lookup returns CDR1 SGHTA and CDR2 FQGNSA. Trimming cost V 1 base and J 0 bases, with 13 bases left between them. For the CDR3, the DNA is TGTGCCAGCAGCTTAGGAGGACCAGCGAGCTCCTATAATTCACCCCTCCACTTT. Its translation: CASSLGGPASSYNSPLHF.

This clonotype showed up many times. The V call is TRBV19, the J call TRBJ1-2; D is unclear. The CDR3 has 12 amino acids. Trimming cost V 4 bases and J 4 bases, with 7 bases left between them. Germline CDR1 reads LNHDA; CDR2 reads SQIVND (reference sequence). The CDR3 coding sequence is TGTGCCAGTAGTACCGGCCCCTATGGCTACACCTTC. Protein: CASSTGPYGYTF.

This clonotype was recorded at least ten times. The chain joins TRBV7-8 to TRBJ2-6, with a weak D call TRBD1 (5 bases). Trimming removed 1 base from V and 0 bases from J, with 10 bases in between. This CDR3 is 17 amino acids long. Germline V gives CDR1 SGHVS, CDR2 FQNEAQ. CDR3 coding DNA: TGTGCCAGCAGCTTAGTGGGGCTAGGCTCTGGGGCCAACGTCCTGACTTTC. Amino acids: CASSLVGLGSGANVLTF. The complete variable domain, with remaining parts taken from reference TRBV7-8 and TRBJ2-6, reads GAGVSQSPRYKVAKRGQDVALRCDPISGHVSLFWYQQALGQGPEFLTYFQNEAQLDKSGLPSDRFFAERPEGSVSTLKIQRTQQEDSAVYLCASSLVGLGSGANVLTFGAGSRLTVL.

This clonotype was recorded a few times. The rearrangement joins TRBV7-9 to TRBJ2-5; the D gene is possibly TRBD2 (7 bases). Germline V gene data show CDR1 as SEHNR and CDR2 as FQNEAQ (reference sequence). The CDR3 consists of 15 residues. V was cut by 0 bases and J by 4 bases, with 12 bases left in between. This chain's CDR3 is CASSLAGASGETQYF. The CDR3 coding sequence is TGTGCCAGCAGCTTAGCGGGGGCTAGCGGAGAGACCCAGTACTTC.

The chain employs TRBV15 and TRBJ1-5, with a weak D call TRBD1 (6 bases). Germline V gene sequence: CDR1 LNHNV, CDR2 YYDKDF (reference sequence). Trimming took off 5 bases at V and 1 base at J, with 15 bases between the two ends. The CDR3 spans 16 residues. CDR3 sequence (DNA): TGTGCCACCAGCCTACGAGGGACACTAAGCAATCAGCCCCAGCATTTT. Its translation: CATSLRGTLSNQPQHF.

The rearrangement uses TRBV12-3 or TRBV12-4 and TRBJ2-5; the D is unclear. The CDR3 has 13 residues. V was pared by 3 bases and J by 3 bases, with 8 bases between. The chain's CDR3 is CASSLVSEETQYF. CDR3 nucleotide sequence: TGTGCCAGCAGTTTGGTTTCGGAAGAGACCCAGTACTTC.

This clonotype was observed many times. The rearrangement links TRBV6-2 or TRBV6-3 to TRBJ2-7; perhaps TRBD1 as D (6 bases). The CDR3 covers 16 residues. The V gene's germline CDR1 is MNHEY and CDR2 SVGEGT. V lost 5 bases and J 0 bases, leaving 17 bases between the germline ends. Here the CDR3 DNA reads TGTGCCAGCAGTCCGAACAGGGCTTCGAGCTCCTACGAGCAGTACTTC. Residues: CASSPNRASSSYEQYF.

This clonotype was seen many times. The chain uses TRBV7-2 and TRBJ2-3; D possibly corresponds to TRBD2 (6 bases). The CDR3 totals 18 residues. With 0 bases removed from V and 1 base from J, the gap between germline ends came to 17 bases. Germline CDR1 and CDR2: SGHTA and FQGNSA. CDR3 residues: CASSLAARGVGGTDTQYF. Here the CDR3 DNA reads TGTGCCAGCAGCTTAGCGGCTCGCGGGGTGGGTGGCACAGATACGCAGTATTTT.

This clonotype was detected a few times. The CDR3 sequence: CASSSGGGTYEQYF. For the CDR3, the DNA is TGCGCCAGCAGCTCGGGAGGCGGTACCTACGAGCAGTACTTC. The rearrangement joins TRBV5-1 to TRBJ2-7, with 7 bases identical to TRBD2. CDR1 is SGHRS and CDR2 is YFSETQ in the germline V gene. This CDR3 is built from 14 residues. Germline trimming cut 3 bases from V and 2 bases from J; bases unmatched to any gene: 5.

This clonotype was detected many times. V is TRBV7-2 and J is TRBJ1-1; D possibly corresponds to TRBD1 (6 bases). Germline values: CDR1 SGHTA, CDR2 FQGNSA. V lost 3 bases, J lost 2 bases, and 10 bases lay in between. The CDR3 has 14 residues. The CDR3 reads CASSFFGGNTEAFF. Written as DNA, the CDR3 is TGTGCCAGCAGCTTTTTCGGGGGCAACACTGAAGCTTTCTTT.

CDR3: CASSPPTGNRRTDTQYF. The CDR3 region has the DNA TGTGCCAGCTCACCCCCGACAGGGAACCGACGCACAGATACGCAGTATTTT. The V call is TRBV18, the J call TRBJ2-3, with TRBD1 identical over 7 bases. The CDR3 extends over 17 amino acids. Trimming took 3 bases from V and 1 from J; bases not matched to a gene: 10. Germline CDR1 KGHSH, CDR2 LQKENI.

This sequence joins TRBV14 and TRBJ1-6, with 7 bases lining up with TRBD1. Germline-derived CDR1 and CDR2 are SGHDN and FVKESK. J gave up 8 bases and V 0 bases, and 10 bases lay outside the gene matches. The CDR3 consists of 17 residues. The CDR3 region is CASSQEGQGDVDSPLHF. The CDR3, as DNA: TGTGCCAGCAGCCAAGAGGGTCAGGGGGACGTTGATTCACCCCTCCACTTT.

The J gene is TRBJ2-7, the V gene TRBV11-2, with D possibly being TRBD2 (5 bases). Germline V gives CDR1 SGHAT, CDR2 FQNNGV. CDR3 length equals 16 residues. Trimming took 4 bases from V and 7 from J, leaving 23 bases between them. CDR3 sequence (DNA): TGTGCCAGCAGCTCCCGTCTCCGGGATTATACCGATGAGCAGTACTTC. It is translated as CASSSRLRDYTDEQYF.

Regarding this clonotype: Given a much more abundant clone one base away, this may be a read error. The J gene is TRBJ2-3, the V gene TRBV6-2 or TRBV6-3, with a tentative D call TRBD2 (6 bases). Germline CDR1 reads MNHEY; CDR2 reads SVGEGT. The CDR3 extends over 17 amino acids. Trimming pared 6 bases from V and 4 bases from J, leaving 23 bases between. The CDR3 reads CASSNPTTRGSPDTQYF. The CDR3 DNA is TGTGCCAGCAGCAATCCGACGACTAGAGGGAGTCCAGATACGCAGTATTTT.

This clonotype was found many times. The chain combines TRBV7-2 with TRBJ1-6, with D possibly TRBD1 on 6 matching bases. The CDR3 consists of 15 residues. V dropped 6 bases and J dropped 10 bases, with 19 bases sitting between them. Per germline, CDR1 SGHTA and CDR2 FQGNSA. Here the CDR3 reads CASSSKQGFGSPLHF. CDR3 coding DNA: TGTGCCAGCAGTTCGAAACAGGGTTTTGGCTCACCCCTCCACTTT.

This clonotype appeared many times. The chain has TRBV6-2 or TRBV6-3 and TRBJ2-1; 8 bases are shared with TRBD2. This CDR3 has 16 residues. V dropped 6 bases and J dropped 10; count of bases not matched to a gene: 17. Germline assignment: CDR1 MNHEY and CDR2 SVGEGT. CDR3 residues: CASSSLGLVGMMEQFF. The CDR3 coding sequence is TGTGCCAGCAGCTCACTGGGACTAGTCGGGATGATGGAGCAGTTCTTC.

The chain links TRBV20-1 to TRBJ2-5; D tentatively fits TRBD1 or TRBD2 (6 bases each). Per germline, CDR1 DFQATT and CDR2 SNEGSKA (reference sequence). The germline V and J ends were trimmed by 1 base and 2 bases, with 11 bases remaining between them. The CDR3 spans 14 residues. This CDR3 reads CSARVGGRQETQYF. The CDR3 coding sequence is TGCAGTGCTAGAGTGGGGGGCCGACAAGAGACCCAGTACTTC.

V gene TRBV20-1 combines with J gene TRBJ2-7; 10 nucleotides align to TRBD1. The CDR3 has 15 amino acids. The V gene end was trimmed by 0 bases and the J gene end by 1 base; junction bases not matched to a gene: 3. The V gene's germline CDR1 is DFQATT and CDR2 SNEGSKA (reference sequence). CDR3 amino acids: CSARDGQGGSYEQYF. The CDR3 DNA reads TGCAGTGCTAGAGATGGACAGGGGGGGTCCTACGAGCAGTACTTC.

Here the CDR3 DNA reads TGTGCCAGCAGTGCGGGACTGGGCGAGAACATTCAGTACTTC. Its translation is CASSAGLGENIQYF. The chain is built from TRBV25-1 and TRBJ2-4, with a tentative D call TRBD2 (6 bases). The CDR3 runs 14 residues. V was pared by 4 bases and J by 7 bases, with 14 bases between. Germline lookup yields CDR1 MGHDK and CDR2 SYGVNS.

The chain couples TRBV5-4 to TRBJ2-6; D uncertain. This CDR3 has 15 amino acids. CDR1 and CDR2 from the germline V gene are SGHNT and YYREEE (reference sequence). Trimming took 0 bases from V and 4 from J, leaving 8 bases between them. The CDR3 here is CASSLGSDGANVLTF. CDR3 coding DNA: TGTGCCAGCAGCTTGGGCAGTGACGGGGCCAACGTCCTGACTTTC.

Ten or more counts support this clonotype. The chain has TRBV20-1 and TRBJ1-5, with D maybe TRBD1 (5 bases). The V gene's germline CDR1 is DFQATT and CDR2 SNEGSKA (reference sequence). V lost 3 bases to trimming and J lost 0 bases, with 9 bases between them. CDR3 length equals 14 residues. The chain's CDR3 is CSARLQGSNQPQHF. Here the CDR3 DNA reads TGCAGTGCTAGGCTCCAGGGTAGCAATCAGCCCCAGCATTTT.

This clonotype has at least ten counts. The chain couples TRBV7-6 to TRBJ2-1; possibly TRBD2 for D (6 bases). CDR1 and CDR2 from the germline V gene are SGHVS and FNYEAQ. This CDR3 spans 14 amino acids. The V end lost 5 bases, the J end lost 8 bases, and 16 bases lay between the germline ends. In DNA form, the CDR3 reads TGTGCCAGCAGCGATCGGGGACTGGGGGATGAGCAGTTCTTC. It yields the protein CASSDRGLGDEQFF.

In this sample, this clonotype turned up many times. This chain uses TRBV12-3 or TRBV12-4 with TRBJ1-5, with 8 bases aligning to TRBD1. V gave up 6 bases and J gave up 4 bases; unmatched junction bases: 8. The CDR3 has 15 amino acids. The CDR3 spells CASRRSGTGNQPQHF. DNA of the CDR3: TGTGCCAGCAGGCGTTCCGGGACAGGTAATCAGCCCCAGCATTTT.

This chain joins TRBV10-3 and TRBJ2-5; TRBD2 matches 8 bases. Per germline, CDR1 ENHRY and CDR2 SYGVKD. J lost 1 base, V lost 11 bases, and 3 bases had no gene match. The CDR3 covers 12 residues. The CDR3 sequence: CAFTSGQETQYF. CDR3 in DNA: TGTGCCTTCACTAGCGGCCAAGAGACCCAGTACTTC.

This clonotype came up many times. This chain joins TRBV7-2 and TRBJ2-5; the match to TRBD1 covers 7 bases. The CDR3 is made up of 12 amino acids. Losses at the gene ends were 3 bases for V and 5 bases for J; bases not matched to a gene: 0. The germline gives CDR1 SGHTA, CDR2 FQGNSA. The chain's CDR3 is CASSLDRETQYF. CDR3 coding DNA: TGTGCCAGCAGCTTGGACAGGGAGACCCAGTACTTC.